The sequence of this T cell receptor beta chain was determined in a study of blood T cell repertoires in COVID-19. Two consecutive negative NP/OP PCR tests, clearance, or resolved symptoms defined Cohort 3 recovery. Authors' methods: Amplification from reference gene primers served as the basis for estimated nucleated cell counts. TCRdb's copy holds only in-frame clones and misses some; the assay was immunoSEQ multiplex PCR. V and J calls and clone size are those listed in that table; D and trimming were worked out from the DNA. The repertoire consists of some 150,000 clones, with about nine tenths occurring once and the leading ten covering around 4.2%. The specimen was PBMCs or T cells enriched from blood (not recorded which). The TCR comes from a man aged 50 to 59 who had recovered from COVID-19.

The CDR3 DNA sequence: TGTGCCAGCAGCTTCGGGACTTCCTACAATGAGCAGTTCTTC. Its translation is CASSFGTSYNEQFF. This chain joins TRBV11-3 and TRBJ2-1; a possible D gene is TRBD2 (6 bases). The CDR3 is 14 residues long. CDR1 SGHNT and CDR2 YENEEA come from the germline V gene. Between the trimmed V and J ends, which lost 3 bases and 1 base, there was a span of 7 bases.